The clone carrying this TCR beta chain has more than one count but fewer than ten. A read error may account for a junction end that differs from germline. The entry originates in a study of Graves' ophthalmopathy and Graves' hyperthyroidism. Germline CDR1 is SNHLY and CDR2 is FYNNEI. The CDR3 consists of 14 residues. RNA transcripts were the template, and TCR beta CDR3 regions were amplified from them. HTBI primers primed a first-round RT-PCR, and a second-round multiplex PCR followed. MiXCR was run by TCRdb on the multiplex PCR reads, yielding one entry per CDR3 protein. The sample yields 580,000 or so distinct CDR3 sequences, 39% seen once.

What was sequenced was peripheral blood or thyroid tissue (not recorded which). This clonotype was obtained from an adult man with Graves' hyperthyroidism. The V gene is TRBV2, the J gene TRBJ1-4; weak D call: TRBD1 (6 bases). CDR3 protein: CAGQTGATNEQLFF. CDR3 in DNA: TGTGCCGGCCAGACAGGCGCAACTAATGAACAACTGTTTTTT. Looking up the rest from reference TRBV2 and TRBJ1-4 gives the full variable domain: EPEVTQTPSHQVTQMGQEVILRCVPISNHLYFYWYRQILGQKVEFLVSFYNNEISEKSEIFDDQFSVERPDGSNFTLKIRSTKLEDSAMYFCAGQTGATNEQLFFGSGTQLSVL.